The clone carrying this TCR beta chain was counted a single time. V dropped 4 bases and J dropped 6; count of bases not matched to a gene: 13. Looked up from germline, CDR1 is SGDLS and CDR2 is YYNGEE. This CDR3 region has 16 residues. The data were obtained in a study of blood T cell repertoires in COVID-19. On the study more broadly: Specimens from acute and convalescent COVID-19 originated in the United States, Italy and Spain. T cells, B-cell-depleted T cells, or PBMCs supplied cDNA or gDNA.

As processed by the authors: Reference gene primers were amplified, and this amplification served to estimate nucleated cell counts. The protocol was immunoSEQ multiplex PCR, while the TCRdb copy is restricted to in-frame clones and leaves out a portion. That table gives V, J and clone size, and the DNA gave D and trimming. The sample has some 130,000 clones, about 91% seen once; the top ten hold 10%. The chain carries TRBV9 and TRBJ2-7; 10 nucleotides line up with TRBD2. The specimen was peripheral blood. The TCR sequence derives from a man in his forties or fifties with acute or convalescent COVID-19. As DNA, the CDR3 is TGTGCCAGCAGCTCCACCCGGACTAGCGGTCCTACCGAGCAGTACTTC. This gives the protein CASSSTRTSGPTEQYF.